The 14 T cell receptor beta chains reported below all come from one sample, sequenced in a study of graft-versus-host responses after intestinal transplantation. Only in-frame clones appear in the TCRdb table, and some are missing; sequencing was by immunoSEQ multiplex PCR. The sample holds 95,000 to 100,000 clones, about 82% seen once. Sample: PBMCs, taken 255 days after intestinal transplant. These receptors were obtained from a human patient who received an intestinal transplant, so some T cells may come from the graft donor.

The rearrangement uses TRBV4-1 and TRBJ1-2; no clear D gene. The CDR3 loop spans 14 amino acids. Per the germline V gene, CDR1 is MGHRA and CDR2 is YSYEKL. Between the trimmed V and J ends, which lost 4 bases and 4 bases, there was a span of 13 bases. For the CDR3, the DNA is TGCGCCAGCAGCCCCCGAATCGTCCTCTATGGCTACACCTTC. Translated: CASSPRIVLYGYTF.

This chain connects TRBV27 to TRBJ2-3, with D possibly matching TRBD1 (6 bases). V gave up 6 bases and J gave up 5 bases, with 21 bases separating them. Germline CDR1 MNHEY, CDR2 SMNVEV (reference sequence). This CDR3 spans 16 amino acids. This CDR3 reads CASRYSGALGGDTQYF. The DNA for the CDR3 is TGTGCCAGCAGATACTCAGGGGCGCTAGGTGGAGATACGCAGTATTTT.

This clone was observed a handful of times. This rearrangement joins TRBV28 to TRBJ1-2, with TRBD1 matching 7 bases. CDR3 length: 18 amino acids. V shed 5 bases and J 8 bases; nucleotides not matched to a gene: 23. CDR1 MDHEN and CDR2 SYDVKM come from the germline V gene. The CDR3 DNA follows: TGTGCCAGCAGTCCAACAGGACGGACAGGACCCCACGAGTACGGCTACACCTTC. Its translation: CASSPTGRTGPHEYGYTF.

As concerns this clone: The junction differs from germline at one of its ends, possibly a read error. V usage is TRBV5-1 and J usage is TRBJ2-3; D possibly matches TRBD1 or TRBD2 (5 bases each). Looked up from germline, CDR1 is SGHRS and CDR2 is YFSETQ. The CDR3 has 14 residues. The DNA for the CDR3 is TGCGCCAGCAGCTTGGTCGGGGCGGCAGATACGAAGTATTTT. Translated: CASSLVGAADTKYF.

This clone has only a few counts. The chain links TRBV6-6 to TRBJ2-7; 10 bases match TRBD2. The CDR3 is 14 amino acids. The V and J ends lost 2 bases and 2 bases, in that order; junction bases with no gene match: 0. Germline CDR1 is MNHNY and CDR2 is SVGAGI (reference sequence). CDR3: CASSYGTSAYEQYF. In DNA form, the CDR3 reads TGTGCCAGCAGTTACGGGACTAGCGCCTACGAGCAGTACTTC.

The chain couples TRBV5-1 to TRBJ1-2; unclear D gene. CDR1 is SGHRS and CDR2 is YFSETQ in the germline V gene. The V and J ends lost 1 base and 3 bases respectively, with 10 bases between them. The CDR3 consists of 14 residues. The CDR3 nucleotides read TGCGCCAGCAGCTTGCTAGAGCTCGACTATGGCTACACCTTC. Protein sequence: CASSLLELDYGYTF.

V gene TRBV2 combines with J gene TRBJ2-5, with 7 bases lining up with TRBD1. Germline trimming cut 6 bases from V and 3 bases from J; bases unmatched to any gene: 7. The CDR3 consists of 14 residues. The V gene's germline CDR1 is SNHLY and CDR2 FYNNEI. Here the CDR3 DNA reads TGTGCCAGCAGGCCCACAGGGGCCAAAGAGACCCAGTACTTC. Amino acids: CASRPTGAKETQYF.

The count of this clone is one. CDR3 nucleotide sequence: TGTGCCAGCAGTCAAGGGGGACAGAATAATGAAAAACTGTTTTTT. Its translation is CASSQGGQNNEKLFF. The chain has TRBV28 and TRBJ1-4; 7 nucleotides align to TRBD1. The CDR3 spans 15 residues. Germline values: CDR1 MDHEN, CDR2 SYDVKM. Losses at the gene ends were 5 bases for V and 4 bases for J; bases not matched to a gene: 7.

The chain couples TRBV5-1 to TRBJ2-5, with TRBD2 matching 7 bases. Trimming at V came to 3 bases and at J to 2 bases, leaving 10 bases not matched to a gene. In germline, CDR1 is SGHRS, CDR2 YFSETQ. The CDR3 totals 16 residues. DNA for the CDR3: TGCGCCAGCAGCTCGGGAGGAGGGCACCAACAAGAGACCCAGTACTTC. Protein product: CASSSGGGHQQETQYF.

V gene TRBV2 combines with J gene TRBJ2-3, with TRBD2 identical over 9 bases. This CDR3 region has 16 residues. J was trimmed by 4 bases and V by 6 bases; bases with no gene match: 11. CDR1 and CDR2 (germline): SNHLY, FYNNEI. The DNA of the CDR3 is TGTGCCAGCAGCCCAAGGACTAGCGCCTTGTCAGATACGCAGTATTTT. This gives the protein CASSPRTSALSDTQYF. The full variable domain, completed using reference TRBV2 and TRBJ2-3, is EPEVTQTPSHQVTQMGQEVILRCVPISNHLYFYWYRQILGQKVEFLVSFYNNEISEKSEIFDDQFSVERPDGSNFTLKIRSTKLEDSAMYFCASSPRTSALSDTQYFGPGTRLTVL.

The V gene is TRBV6-1, the J gene TRBJ2-7; 9 bases are shared with TRBD1. CDR3 length equals 14 residues. The germline V gene has CDR1 MNHNS and CDR2 SASEGT. The ends lost 7 bases at V and 3 bases at J; junction bases unmatched: 7. The CDR3 loop is CASIPGTGIYEQYV. The CDR3 DNA follows: TGTGCCAGCATTCCCGGGACAGGGATCTACGAGCAGTACGTC.

The count of this clone is one. This sequence joins TRBV19 and TRBJ2-7, with 7 positions matching TRBD1. Germline CDR1 is LNHDA and CDR2 is SQIVND (reference sequence). CDR3 size: 15 residues. Trimming removed 5 bases from V and 3 bases from J; junction bases left unmatched: 10. The CDR3 DNA reads TGTGCCAGTAGTTGGACAGGCCCAGGGCACTACGAGCAGTACTTC. Protein product: CASSWTGPGHYEQYF.

This chain uses TRBV7-9 with TRBJ1-5, with D possibly TRBD1 on 5 matching bases. The germline V gene encodes CDR1 SEHNR and CDR2 FQNEAQ (reference sequence). The V gene lost 4 bases and the J gene lost 7 bases, with 17 bases spanning the gap. This CDR3 has 15 residues. CDR3 bases: TGTGCCAGCAGCTCGAATACCGGGGACGGGCAGCCCCAGCATTTT. This translates into CASSSNTGDGQPQHF.

V is TRBV9 and J is TRBJ2-1; D perhaps matches TRBD1 (6 bases). Per germline, CDR1 SGDLS and CDR2 YYNGEE. The length of the CDR3 is 16 residues. The V end was cut by 4 bases, the J end by 2 bases, with 16 bases between. The CDR3 DNA reads as TGTGCCAGCAGCCCCTACAGGGAAGTCACCTACAATGAGCAGTTCTTC. Protein sequence: CASSPYREVTYNEQFF.